These T cell receptor beta chains were read from a single sample in a study of blood T cell repertoires in COVID-19. Clones were read by immunoSEQ multiplex PCR, and TCRdb kept only the in-frame ones, dropping some. Here the sample spans 250,000 to 300,000 clones, over 65% being singletons. What was sequenced was peripheral blood. The receptors shown here come from a man aged 55 to 69 who had recovered from COVID-19. The CDR3 runs from the conserved cysteine through the conserved F or W. The D gene is left open where the match is weak.

d_call | j_call | v_call | cdr3_aa
. | TRBJ2-3 | TRBV15 | CATSREISGTDTQYF
TRBD1 | TRBJ2-7 | TRBV7-3 | CASSVNRGSPYEQYF
. | TRBJ2-7 | TRBV19 | CASSIGGTYEQYF
. | TRBJ2-4 | TRBV19 | CASSTHLGRELAKNIQYF
. | TRBJ2-4 | TRBV4-1 | CASSQGLLAKNIQYF
. | TRBJ1-4 | TRBV5-1 | CASSFMQNEKLFF
TRBD1 | TRBJ1-1 | TRBV5-6 | CASSLWDRGLTEAFF
. | TRBJ1-5 | TRBV18 | CASSPDSSNQPQHF
TRBD1 | TRBJ1-5 | TRBV5-8 | CASSKDRGPNQPQHF
. | TRBJ2-2 | TRBV5-6 | CASSRAGLPPGELFF
. | TRBJ2-3 | TRBV7-9 | CASSLEGATDTQYF
. | TRBJ1-2 | TRBV5-6 | CASTRGDYFNYGYTF
. | TRBJ1-1 | TRBV7-2 | CASSPGRGTEAFF
. | TRBJ1-2 | TRBV6-5 | CASSNTWGGASGYTF
TRBD1 | TRBJ2-1 | TRBV2 | CASRRQGVYNEQFF
. | TRBJ2-1 | TRBV24-1 | CATSTRSSYNEQFF
TRBD1 | TRBJ1-5 | TRBV19 | CASSREKGGTGNNQPQHF
. | TRBJ1-2 | TRBV5-1 | CASSLTEQYGYTF
. | TRBJ1-1 | TRBV6-5 | CASSYSTGTEAFF
TRBD1 | TRBJ1-6 | TRBV6-1 | CASSESGQGGSPLHF
. | TRBJ1-5 | TRBV4-2 | CASSQDGESNQPQHF
TRBD1 | TRBJ1-1 | TRBV9 | CASGTGPAEAFF
TRBD1 | TRBJ2-5 | TRBV2 | CASSVGTGGSETQYF
. | TRBJ1-3 | TRBV11-2 | CASSLLGGSGNTIYF
TRBD1 | TRBJ1-4 | TRBV18 | CASSGQGSGEKLFF
. | TRBJ1-1 | TRBV2 | CASNQARVNTEAFF
. | TRBJ1-1 | TRBV12-3/TRBV12-4 | CASTMDLNTEAFF
. | TRBJ1-6 | TRBV6-5 | CASRGQNNSPLHF
. | TRBJ2-3 | TRBV7-3 | CASSSGGSTDTQYF
. | TRBJ1-2 | TRBV19 | CASSISRSVGGYTF
. | TRBJ2-5 | TRBV7-2 | CASSLGQQETQYF
TRBD2 | TRBJ2-7 | TRBV5-6 | CASSPRRGGLAGNYEQYF
TRBD1 | TRBJ2-7 | TRBV27 | CASSPGNRGYEQYF
TRBD1 | TRBJ2-3 | TRBV27 | CASRSPGQGVADTQYF
. | TRBJ1-1 | TRBV7-2 | CASSLTGYGTEAFF
. | TRBJ2-1 | TRBV4-1 | CASRLATGRRSYNEQFF
. | TRBJ1-4 | TRBV7-2 | CASSVAGANEKLFF
. | TRBJ1-1 | TRBV5-1 | CASSFLAGKSTEAFF
TRBD1 | TRBJ2-1 | TRBV29-1 | CSVEHPGQGPNEQFF
TRBD1 | TRBJ2-1 | TRBV10-2 | CASSPGQGPYNEQFF
TRBD2 | TRBJ2-5 | TRBV13 | CASSTTSGGPIQETQYF
. | TRBJ2-1 | TRBV28 | CASSSSGTPYNEQFF
. | TRBJ2-1 | TRBV6-4 | CASGSQGSSYNEQFF
TRBD1 | TRBJ1-2 | TRBV7-9 | CASSIPDRGYTF
. | TRBJ1-6 | TRBV28 | CASSLIPVSGNSPLHF
. | TRBJ1-1 | TRBV30 | CAWSTLGGNTEAFF